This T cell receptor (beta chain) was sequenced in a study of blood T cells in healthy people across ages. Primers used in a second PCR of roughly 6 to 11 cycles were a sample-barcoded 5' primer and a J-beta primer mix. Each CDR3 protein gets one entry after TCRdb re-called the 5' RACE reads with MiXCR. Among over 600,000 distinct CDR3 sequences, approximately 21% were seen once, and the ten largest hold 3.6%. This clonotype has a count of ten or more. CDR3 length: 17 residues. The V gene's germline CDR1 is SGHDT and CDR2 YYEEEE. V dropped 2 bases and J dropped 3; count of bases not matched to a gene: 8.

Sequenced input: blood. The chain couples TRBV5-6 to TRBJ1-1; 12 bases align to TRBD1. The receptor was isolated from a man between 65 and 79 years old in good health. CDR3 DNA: TGTGCCAGCAGCTTCCGGGACAGGGGGCTGGTAGACACTGAAGCTTTCTTT. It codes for CASSFRDRGLVDTEAFF. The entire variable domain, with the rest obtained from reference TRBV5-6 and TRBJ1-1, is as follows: DAGVTQSPTHLIKTRGQQVTLRCSPKSGHDTVSWYQQALGQGPQFIFQYYEEEERQRGNFPDRFSGHQFPNYSSELNVNALLLGDSALYLCASSFRDRGLVDTEAFFGQGTRLTVV.